The 4 T cell receptor beta chains below all came from one sample that was sequenced in a study of shared clonotypes between healthy human individuals. Measured with immunoSEQ multiplex PCR; TCRdb has only the in-frame clones, and not every one. The sample has around 2,100,000 clones; approximately 94% are singletons. CD45RO negativity and positive selection for CCR7 defined naive CD8 cells, a population that excluded terminally differentiated effector memory CD45RA+ cells. The source material was naive CD8+ T cells sorted from blood. Receptor source: a man younger than 35 in good health.

The chain is built from TRBV11-2 and TRBJ2-1, with D tentatively TRBD2 (7 bases). V dropped 5 bases and J dropped 6 bases, with 11 bases sitting between them. Germline V gives CDR1 SGHAT, CDR2 FQNNGV. The CDR3 totals 13 residues. In DNA form, the CDR3 reads TGTGCCAGCAGCCTGGGGGGGGCCAATGAGCAGTTCTTC. It translates to CASSLGGANEQFF.

V usage is TRBV27 and J usage is TRBJ2-7; D is perhaps TRBD2 (7 bases). The germline CDR1 and CDR2 sequences are MNHEY and SMNVEV (reference sequence). V dropped 5 bases and J dropped 1 base, with 12 bases sitting between them. The CDR3 has 14 amino acids. This CDR3 reads CASSVRGPSYEQYF. Written as DNA, the CDR3 is TGTGCCAGCAGTGTGCGGGGGCCATCCTACGAGCAGTACTTC.

The chain uses TRBV5-4 and TRBJ1-6, with D unresolved. Germline CDR1 is SGHNT and CDR2 is YYREEE (reference sequence). This CDR3 region has 13 residues. Trimming shortened V by 6 bases and J by 7 bases, and 11 bases separated the two germline ends. The CDR3 nucleotides are TGTGCCAGCAACGGGCCGGGGAATTCACCCCTCCACTTT. The encoded protein is CASNGPGNSPLHF.

The genes are TRBV28 and TRBJ1-1, with no clear D. The CDR3 length is 13 residues. Germline V gene data show CDR1 as MDHEN and CDR2 as SYDVKM. Trimming shortened V by 6 bases and J by 1 base, and 9 bases separated the two germline ends. CDR3: CASSLGWNTEAFF. For the CDR3, the DNA is TGTGCCAGCAGCCTGGGATGGAACACTGAAGCTTTCTTT.